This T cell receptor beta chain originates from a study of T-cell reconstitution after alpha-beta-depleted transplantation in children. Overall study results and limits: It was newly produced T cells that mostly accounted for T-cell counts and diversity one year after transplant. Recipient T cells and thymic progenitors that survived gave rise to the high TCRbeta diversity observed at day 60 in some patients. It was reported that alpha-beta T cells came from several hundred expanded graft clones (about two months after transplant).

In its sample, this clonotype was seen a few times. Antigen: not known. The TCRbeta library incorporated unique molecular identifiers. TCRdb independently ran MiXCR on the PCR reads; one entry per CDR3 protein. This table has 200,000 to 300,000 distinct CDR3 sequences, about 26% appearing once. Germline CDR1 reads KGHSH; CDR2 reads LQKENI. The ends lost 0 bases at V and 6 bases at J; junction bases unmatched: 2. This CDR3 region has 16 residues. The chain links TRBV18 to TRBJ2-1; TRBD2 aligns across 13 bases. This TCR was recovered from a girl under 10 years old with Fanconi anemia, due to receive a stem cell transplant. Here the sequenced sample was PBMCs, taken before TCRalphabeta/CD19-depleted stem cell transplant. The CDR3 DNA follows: TGTGCCAGCTCACCACCCGGGACTAGCGGGATCAATGAGCAGTTCTTC. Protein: CASSPPGTSGINEQFF.